Listed below are T cell receptor beta chains from one sample, sequenced in a study of blood T cell repertoires in COVID-19. Using immunoSEQ multiplex PCR, the repertoire was profiled, and TCRdb retains in-frame clones only, with some absent. The table has 240,000 or so clones, 70% to 90% seen once; the top ten hold approximately 7%. Sequencing input: peripheral blood. These TCRs come from a woman between 65 and 79 years old with active or convalescent COVID-19. CDR3s include the opening cysteine and the closing phenylalanine or tryptophan. A D gene is named only where the DNA matches it firmly. Clone size is stated in some rows and not others, as once, few, many or a class when expanded.

. | TRBJ1-1 | TRBV3-1/TRBV3-2 | . | 13 | CASSQAYTGMAFF | TGTGCCAGCAGCCAAGCCTATACTGGTATGGCTTTCTTT
. | TRBJ2-1 | TRBV19 | TRBD2 | 14 | CASSMASGVSEQFF | TGTGCCAGTAGTATGGCTAGCGGGGTTAGTGAGCAGTTCTTC
few | TRBJ2-7 | TRBV7-3 | . | 13 | CASRPGHSYEQYF | TGTGCCAGCAGGCCGGGACACTCCTACGAGCAGTACTTC
. | TRBJ2-1 | TRBV10-1 | TRBD2 | 13 | CASSGGAYNEQFF | TGCGCCAGCAGCGGGGGGGCTTACAATGAGCAGTTCTTC
. | TRBJ1-4 | TRBV7-6 | TRBD1 | 16 | CASSLVLGTDNEKLFF | TGTGCCAGCAGCTTAGTTCTTGGGACAGATAATGAAAAACTGTTTTTT
. | TRBJ1-2 | TRBV3-1/TRBV3-2 | . | 15 | CASSEGAFANYGYTF | TGTGCCAGCAGCGAGGGAGCTTTTGCTAACTATGGCTACACCTTC
. | TRBJ2-6 | TRBV18 | TRBD1 | 15 | CASSQGAPGANVLTF | TGTGCCAGCTCACAGGGGGCTCCCGGGGCCAACGTCCTGACTTTC
. | TRBJ1-2 | TRBV6-2/TRBV6-3 | . | 11 | CASSSTEGYTF | TGTGCCAGCAGTTCGACAGAAGGCTACACCTTC
. | TRBJ2-6 | TRBV18 | . | 16 | CASSPTELTGANVLTF | TGTGCCAGCTCACCGACGGAGCTTACTGGGGCCAACGTCCTGACTTTC
. | TRBJ1-1 | TRBV2 | TRBD1 | 14 | CASSLTGAGTEAFF | TGTGCCAGCAGTTTGACAGGGGCAGGCACTGAAGCTTTCTTT
. | TRBJ2-2 | TRBV7-6 | TRBD1 | 16 | CASSFLDRGNTGELFF | TGTGCCAGCAGCTTTCTGGACAGGGGGAACACCGGGGAGCTGTTTTTT
. | TRBJ2-1 | TRBV19 | TRBD1 | 16 | CASSTRQGRDYNEQFF | TGTGCCAGTAGTACCCGACAGGGTCGGGATTACAATGAGCAGTTCTTC
. | TRBJ2-3 | TRBV11-3 | . | 13 | CASSLGGQDTQYF | TGTGCCAGCAGCTTAGGCGGGCAAGATACGCAGTATTTT
. | TRBJ2-1 | TRBV12-3/TRBV12-4 | . | 13 | CASSLAETDEQFF | TGTGCCAGCAGTTTGGCCGAAACCGATGAGCAGTTCTTC
. | TRBJ1-2 | TRBV10-3 | TRBD1 | 13 | CAISVQGARGYTF | TGTGCCATCAGTGTACAGGGGGCTCGGGGCTACACCTTC
. | TRBJ1-2 | TRBV12-3/TRBV12-4 | . | 13 | CASSLVPGHGYTF | TGTGCCAGCAGTTTAGTCCCAGGGCATGGCTACACCTTC
. | TRBJ2-7 | TRBV6-5 | . | 10 | CAVRTIEQYF | TGTGCCGTAAGAACAATCGAGCAGTACTTC
. | TRBJ1-2 | TRBV4-3 | . | 15 | CASSQGQAANYGYTF | TGCGCCAGCAGCCAAGGACAGGCAGCTAACTATGGCTACACCTTC
. | TRBJ2-2 | TRBV4-1 | . | 17 | CASSQEVEGGLTGELFF | TGCGCCAGCAGCCAAGAAGTCGAGGGGGGGCTTACCGGGGAGCTGTTTTTT
. | TRBJ2-5 | TRBV7-9 | . | 14 | CASSLWQGLETQYF | TGTGCCAGCAGCTTGTGGCAGGGTCTAGAGACCCAGTACTTC
. | TRBJ2-2 | TRBV7-9 | . | 14 | CASKSTGNTGELFF | TGTGCCAGCAAGTCGACAGGGAACACCGGGGAGCTGTTTTTT
. | TRBJ2-3 | TRBV12-3/TRBV12-4 | . | 13 | CASSLALRGTQYF | TGTGCCAGCAGTTTAGCGCTAAGGGGTACGCAGTATTTT
. | TRBJ1-4 | TRBV7-7 | TRBD1 | 15 | CASSSRTGPNEKLFF | TGTGCCAGCAGCTCTCGGACAGGCCCTAATGAAAAACTGTTTTTT
. | TRBJ1-2 | TRBV5-8 | TRBD1 | 13 | CASSLDRGFGYTF | TGTGCCAGCAGCTTGGACAGGGGTTTTGGCTACACCTTC
. | TRBJ2-5 | TRBV6-5 | TRBD1 | 13 | CASSYNRGETQYF | TGTGCCAGCAGTTACAACAGGGGGGAGACCCAGTACTTC
. | TRBJ1-1 | TRBV27 | . | 16 | CASSPLGEVDRTEAFF | TGTGCCAGCAGTCCGTTGGGGGAGGTGGATAGAACTGAAGCTTTCTTT
. | TRBJ1-5 | TRBV7-2 | . | 15 | CASSLVGGRNQPQHF | TGTGCCAGCAGCTTAGTGGGGGGGAGGAATCAGCCCCAGCATTTT
few | TRBJ1-1 | TRBV9 | . | 15 | CASSVGPQMNTEAFF | TGTGCCAGCAGCGTAGGTCCACAAATGAACACTGAAGCTTTCTTT
. | TRBJ2-7 | TRBV19 | TRBD2 | 16 | CASSIPRGSGNYEQYF | TGTGCCAGTAGTATCCCTCGGGGTAGCGGGAACTACGAGCAGTACTTC
. | TRBJ2-3 | TRBV15 | . | 17 | CATSRDLGQGRGDTQYF | TGTGCCACCAGCAGAGATCTCGGCCAGGGTAGAGGAGATACGCAGTATTTT
. | TRBJ2-3 | TRBV6-5 | . | 14 | CASGVRPSTDTQYF | TGTGCCAGCGGAGTTAGGCCCTCCACAGATACGCAGTATTTT
. | TRBJ1-5 | TRBV4-2 | TRBD1 | 14 | CASSQETGDQPQHF | TGTGCCAGCAGCCAAGAGACAGGGGATCAGCCCCAGCATTTT
. | TRBJ2-5 | TRBV5-4 | TRBD2 | 14 | CASSSPGGMETQYF | TGTGCCAGCAGCTCCCCGGGAGGGATGGAGACCCAGTACTTC
. | TRBJ1-6 | TRBV7-2 | TRBD1 | 17 | CASSHPLTGSYNSPLHF | TGTGCCAGCAGCCATCCACTGACAGGGTCCTATAATTCACCCCTCCACTTT
. | TRBJ2-2 | TRBV5-4 | TRBD1 | 15 | CASSRGQGDTGELFF | TGTGCCAGCAGCAGGGGACAGGGAGACACCGGGGAGCTGTTTTTT
. | TRBJ2-7 | TRBV13 | TRBD1 | 14 | CASSRQGQSYEQYF | TGTGCCAGCAGCCGACAGGGACAGTCCTACGAGCAGTACTTC
. | TRBJ1-4 | TRBV11-2 | . | 11 | CASTNDKKLFF | TGTGCCAGCACCAATGACAAAAAACTGTTTTTT
. | TRBJ2-5 | TRBV20-1 | . | 10 | CSASQETQYF | TGCAGTGCTAGTCAGGAGACCCAGTACTTC
. | TRBJ2-2 | TRBV19 | . | 15 | CASSMGGANTGELFF | TGTGCCAGTAGTATGGGCGGGGCGAACACCGGGGAGCTGTTTTTT
. | TRBJ1-2 | TRBV6-4 | TRBD1 | 14 | CASSPQGAGEGYTF | TGTGCCAGCAGTCCTCAGGGGGCAGGAGAGGGCTACACCTTC
. | TRBJ2-3 | TRBV2 | . | 15 | CASSEEAATTDTQYF | TGTGCCAGCAGTGAAGAAGCCGCCACCACAGATACGCAGTATTTT
few | TRBJ1-1 | TRBV3-1/TRBV3-2 | TRBD1 | 15 | CASTPPGGWATEAFF | TGTGCCAGCACCCCACCAGGGGGCTGGGCCACTGAAGCTTTCTTT